The present entry profiles one T cell receptor beta chain with its context. The antigen is unknown. Germline lookup yields CDR1 MNHEY and CDR2 SVGAGI. CDR3 size: 15 residues. Losses at the gene ends were 6 bases for V and 4 bases for J; bases not matched to a gene: 9. The data originate from a study of radiotherapy plus CTLA-4 blockade in lung cancer. About the study: 15% to 20% of enrolled patients responded objectively, and around 30% had disease control. Study conclusions and caveats: Response, reportedly, was best predicted by interferon-beta along with early blood T cell clone dynamics. TCR clones from tumors expanded in blood after radiotherapy plus ipilimumab.

Those with chemo-refractory metastatic non-small-cell lung cancer were treated with focal radiation combined with CTLA-4 blockade using ipilimumab. Sequencing used immunoSEQ multiplex PCR; TCRdb keeps in-frame clones, though not all of them. The sample consists of 40,000 to 45,000 clones, 60% to 80% of them appearing once. The source was peripheral blood, collected from a patient treated with radiotherapy plus ipilimumab. This sequence was found in a human donor with non-small cell lung cancer who had stable disease on radiotherapy plus ipilimumab. The chain recombines TRBV6-5 with TRBJ1-2; 9 bases are a match to TRBD1. CDR3: CASRSADRGGYGYTF. DNA for the CDR3: TGTGCCAGCAGGTCGGCGGACAGGGGAGGCTATGGCTACACCTTC.